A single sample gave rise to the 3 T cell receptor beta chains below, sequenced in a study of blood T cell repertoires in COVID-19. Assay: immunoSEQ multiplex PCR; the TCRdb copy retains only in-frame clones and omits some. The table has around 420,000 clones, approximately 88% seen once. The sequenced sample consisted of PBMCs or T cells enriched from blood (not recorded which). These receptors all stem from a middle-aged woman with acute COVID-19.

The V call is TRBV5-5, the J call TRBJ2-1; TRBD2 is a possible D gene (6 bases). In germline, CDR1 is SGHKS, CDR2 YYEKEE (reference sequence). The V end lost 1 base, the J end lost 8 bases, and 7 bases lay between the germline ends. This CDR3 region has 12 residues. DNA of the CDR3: TGTGCCAGCAGCTTGTGGGGGGATGAGCAGTTCTTC. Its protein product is CASSLWGDEQFF.

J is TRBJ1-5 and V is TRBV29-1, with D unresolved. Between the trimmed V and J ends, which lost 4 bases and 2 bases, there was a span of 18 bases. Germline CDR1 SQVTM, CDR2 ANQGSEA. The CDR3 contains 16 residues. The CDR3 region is CSVVSTDIMGNQPQHF. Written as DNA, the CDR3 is TGCAGCGTTGTATCCACCGACATCATGGGCAATCAGCCCCAGCATTTT.

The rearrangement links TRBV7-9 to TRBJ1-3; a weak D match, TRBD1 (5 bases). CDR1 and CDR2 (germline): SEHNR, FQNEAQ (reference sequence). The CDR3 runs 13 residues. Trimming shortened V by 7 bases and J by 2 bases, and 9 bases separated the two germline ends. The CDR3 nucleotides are TGTGCCAGCACAACAGGACCTGGAAACACCATATATTTT. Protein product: CASTTGPGNTIYF.